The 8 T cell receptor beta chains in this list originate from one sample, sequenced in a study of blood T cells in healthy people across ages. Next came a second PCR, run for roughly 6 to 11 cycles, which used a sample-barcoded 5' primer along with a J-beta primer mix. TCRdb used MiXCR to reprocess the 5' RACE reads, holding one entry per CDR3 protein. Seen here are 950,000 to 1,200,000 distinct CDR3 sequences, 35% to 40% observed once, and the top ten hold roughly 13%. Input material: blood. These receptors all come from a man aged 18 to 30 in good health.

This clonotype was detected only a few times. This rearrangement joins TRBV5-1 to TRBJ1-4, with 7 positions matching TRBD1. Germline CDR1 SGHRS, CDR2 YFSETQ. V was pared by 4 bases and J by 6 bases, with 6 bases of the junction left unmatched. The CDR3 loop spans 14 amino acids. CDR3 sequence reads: CASSPGGQDEKLFF. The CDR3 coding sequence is TGCGCCAGCAGCCCAGGAGGACAGGATGAAAAACTGTTTTTT.

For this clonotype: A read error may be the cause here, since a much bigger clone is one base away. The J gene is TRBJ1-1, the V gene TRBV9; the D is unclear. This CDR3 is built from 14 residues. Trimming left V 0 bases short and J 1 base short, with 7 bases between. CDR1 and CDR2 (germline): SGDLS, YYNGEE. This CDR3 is CASSVGAENTEAFF. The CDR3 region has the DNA TGTGCCAGCAGCGTAGGGGCGGAGAACACTGAAGCTTTCTTT. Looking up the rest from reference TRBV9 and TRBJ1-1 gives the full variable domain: DSGVTQTPKHLITATGQRVTLRCSPRSGDLSVYWYQQSLDQGLQFLIQYYNGEERAKGNILERFSAQQFPDLHSELNLSSLELGDSALYFCASSVGAENTEAFFGQGTRLTVV.

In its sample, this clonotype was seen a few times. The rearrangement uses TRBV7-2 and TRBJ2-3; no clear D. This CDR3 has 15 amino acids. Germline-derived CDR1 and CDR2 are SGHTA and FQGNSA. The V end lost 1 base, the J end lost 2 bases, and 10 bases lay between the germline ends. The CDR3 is CASSLVPQNTDTQYF. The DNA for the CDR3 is TGTGCCAGCAGCTTAGTTCCTCAAAACACAGATACGCAGTATTTT.

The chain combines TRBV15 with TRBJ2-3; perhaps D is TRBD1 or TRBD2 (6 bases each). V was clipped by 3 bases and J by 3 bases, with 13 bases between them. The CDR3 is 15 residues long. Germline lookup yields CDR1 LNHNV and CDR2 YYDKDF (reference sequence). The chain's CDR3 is CATSRRTGRTDTQYF. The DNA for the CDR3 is TGTGCCACCAGCAGGCGAACAGGGAGGACAGATACGCAGTATTTT.

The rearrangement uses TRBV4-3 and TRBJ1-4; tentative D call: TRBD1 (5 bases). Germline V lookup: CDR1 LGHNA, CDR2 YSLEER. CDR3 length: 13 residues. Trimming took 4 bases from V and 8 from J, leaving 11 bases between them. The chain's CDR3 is CASSPPGSEKLFF. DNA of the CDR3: TGCGCCAGCAGCCCGCCAGGGAGCGAAAAACTGTTTTTT.

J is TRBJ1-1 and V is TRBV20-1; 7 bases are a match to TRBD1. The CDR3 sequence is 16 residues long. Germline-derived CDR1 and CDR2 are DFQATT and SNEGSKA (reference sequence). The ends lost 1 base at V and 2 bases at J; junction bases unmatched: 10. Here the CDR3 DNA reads TGCAGTGCTAGAGTGTTCAGGGACAGTCCTAACACTGAAGCTTTCTTT. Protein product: CSARVFRDSPNTEAFF.

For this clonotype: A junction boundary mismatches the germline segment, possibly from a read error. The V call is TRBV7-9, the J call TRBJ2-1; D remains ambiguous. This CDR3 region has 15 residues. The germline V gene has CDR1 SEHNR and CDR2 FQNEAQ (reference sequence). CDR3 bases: TGTGCCAGCAGCTTAGCGTCAGGAATATACAATAAGCAGTTCTTC. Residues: CASSLASGIYNKQFF. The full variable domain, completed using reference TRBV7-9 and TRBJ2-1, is DTGVSQNPRHKITKRGQNVTFRCDPISEHNRLYWYRQTLGQGPEFLTYFQNEAQLEKSRLLSDRFSAERPKGSFSTLEIQRTEQGDSAMYLCASSLASGIYNKQFFGPGTRLTVL.

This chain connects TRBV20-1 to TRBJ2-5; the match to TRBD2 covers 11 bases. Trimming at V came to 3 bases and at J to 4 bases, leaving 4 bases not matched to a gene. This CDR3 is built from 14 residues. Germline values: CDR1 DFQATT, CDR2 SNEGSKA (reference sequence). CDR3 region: CSASLAGGPETQYF. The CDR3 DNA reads TGCAGTGCTAGCTTAGCGGGGGGGCCAGAGACCCAGTACTTC.